Presented here are 15 T cell receptor beta chains from one specimen sequenced in a study of STAT5B mutations in CD4+ large granular lymphocyte leukemia. The assay was immunoSEQ multiplex PCR, and TCRdb's table has in-frame clones only and misses some. The sample has around 28,000 clones; around 78% are singletons. Sequencing was done on a sample of CD4+ T cells from blood buffy coats. The receptors here all came from a human donor in good health.

In its sample, this clone was seen a few times. The rearrangement joins TRBV7-8 to TRBJ1-5; D remains ambiguous. The germline V gene encodes CDR1 SGHVS and CDR2 FQNEAQ. The V end lost 1 base, the J end lost 3 bases, and 10 bases lay between the germline ends. CDR3 length: 15 residues. The CDR3 region has the DNA TGTGCCAGCAGCTTAGGAGGGCGTTCCAATCAGCCCCAGCATTTT. Its translation: CASSLGGRSNQPQHF.

The rearrangement uses TRBV7-8 and TRBJ2-5, with D perhaps TRBD1 (5 bases). V lost 3 bases to trimming and J lost 5 bases, with 22 bases between them. Germline V gene data show CDR1 as SGHVS and CDR2 as FQNEAQ. This CDR3 is built from 17 residues. CDR3 sequence reads: CASSFKQGIGKSETQYF. CDR3 bases: TGTGCCAGCAGCTTCAAGCAGGGCATAGGGAAAAGTGAGACCCAGTACTTC.

A remark on this clone: One end of the junction does not line up with germline, which may come from a read error. This sample also contains other DNA sequences that code for the same CDR3. The rearrangement joins TRBV11-2 to TRBJ1-5, with 7 nucleotides matching TRBD1. CDR1 is SGHAT and CDR2 is FQNNGV in the germline V gene. This CDR3 region has 14 residues. CDR3 sequence reads: CASSSTGLNQPQHF. In DNA form, the CDR3 reads TGTGCCAGCAGCTCGACAGGGCTCAATCAGCCTCAGCATTTT.

The chain uses TRBV9 and TRBJ2-1, with 7 bases that match TRBD2. J gave up 4 bases and V 0 bases, and 7 bases lay outside the gene matches. The germline gives CDR1 SGDLS, CDR2 YYNGEE. The CDR3 runs 16 residues. CDR3 nucleotides: TGTGCCAGCAGCGTAGCGGGGGGTGGGGGTTACAATGAGCAGTTCTTC. This translates into CASSVAGGGGYNEQFF.

This clone was recorded only once. V usage is TRBV23-1 and J usage is TRBJ2-7; D ambiguous. TRBV23-1 is noted as an ORF with a role that remains uncertain. The CDR3 has 15 residues. V gave up 2 bases and J gave up 6 bases, with 17 bases separating them. The CDR3 coding sequence is TGCGCCAGCAGTCAACCCACAATCCGATCACCCGAGCAGTACGTC. This sequence encodes CASSQPTIRSPEQYV.

This rearrangement joins TRBV4-1 to TRBJ2-3; the match to TRBD2 covers 7 bases. CDR1 and CDR2 (germline): MGHRA, YSYEKL. The CDR3 consists of 18 residues. Trimming cost V 3 bases and J 0 bases; bases outside gene matches: 12. CDR3 region: CASSHGGASGPSTDTQYF. The CDR3 DNA is TGCGCCAGCAGCCATGGCGGGGCTAGCGGTCCTAGCACAGATACGCAGTATTTT.

The chain combines TRBV6-5 with TRBJ2-7; tentatively, D is TRBD1 (5 bases). Germline loops: CDR1 MNHEY, CDR2 SVGAGI. V was cut by 5 bases and J by 2 bases, with 10 bases left in between. The CDR3 consists of 13 residues. The CDR3 loop reads CASSADTTYEQYF. In DNA, the CDR3 is TGTGCCAGCAGTGCGGACACCACCTACGAGCAGTACTTC.

The V and J genes are TRBV15 and TRBJ1-3, with D possibly being TRBD1 (6 bases). The V gene lost 0 bases and the J gene lost 7 bases, with 16 bases spanning the gap. This CDR3 comprises 16 residues. CDR1 is LNHNV and CDR2 is YYDKDF in the germline V gene (reference sequence). CDR3 coding DNA: TGTGCCACCAGCAGAGATCCTGGGGCCGGGGGCAACACCATATATTTT. As protein: CATSRDPGAGGNTIYF. Drawing the rest from reference TRBV15 and TRBJ1-3, the complete variable domain is DAMVIQNPRYQVTQFGKPVTLSCSQTLNHNVMYWYQQKSSQAPKLLFHYYDKDFNNEADTPDNFQSRRPNTSFCFLDIRSPGLGDTAMYLCATSRDPGAGGNTIYFGEGSWLTVV.

The J gene is TRBJ2-5, the V gene TRBV6-1; the D gene is possibly TRBD2 (5 bases). Germline CDR1 and CDR2: MNHNS and SASEGT. The CDR3 is 14 residues long. Trimming took 4 bases from V and 1 from J, leaving 10 bases between them. DNA for the CDR3: TGTGCCAGCAGTGCCGTGAGGGCCCAAGAGACCCAGTACTTC. Its protein is CASSAVRAQETQYF.

This chain connects TRBV11-2 to TRBJ2-7; possibly TRBD1 for D (6 bases). V dropped 5 bases and J dropped 7 bases, with 18 bases sitting between them. Germline V gene lookup returns CDR1 SGHAT and CDR2 FQNNGV. The CDR3 extends over 14 amino acids. CDR3 residues: CASSPLSGTYEQYF. The DNA of the CDR3 is TGTGCCAGCAGCCCCTTATCCGGGACATATGAGCAGTACTTC.

The genes are TRBV4-1 and TRBJ1-5; D ambiguous. The V end was cut by 4 bases, the J end by 6 bases, with 16 bases between. This CDR3 has 15 residues. CDR1 is MGHRA and CDR2 is YSYEKL in the germline V gene. The CDR3 sequence is CASSPQEGASQPQHF. CDR3 nucleotide sequence: TGCGCCAGCAGCCCCCAGGAGGGAGCGAGTCAGCCCCAGCATTTT.

The J gene is TRBJ2-1, the V gene TRBV28, with D uncertain. V lost 6 bases, J lost 0 bases, and 12 bases lay in between. Per germline, CDR1 MDHEN and CDR2 SYDVKM. This CDR3 spans 15 amino acids. CDR3 region: CASSPFDFSYNEQFF. DNA for the CDR3: TGTGCCAGCAGCCCATTCGACTTCTCCTACAATGAGCAGTTCTTC.

CDR3 amino acids: CASSIQRERNGEQFF. DNA of the CDR3: TGTGCCAGCAGCATCCAGCGGGAGAGGAATGGTGAGCAGTTCTTC. J is TRBJ2-1 and V is TRBV7-9; TRBD2 matches at 8 bases. The CDR3 loop spans 15 amino acids. The V gene's germline CDR1 is SEHNR and CDR2 FQNEAQ (reference sequence). V was clipped by 5 bases and J by 9 bases; unmatched bases: 12.

The chain uses TRBV7-9 and TRBJ2-3, with 7 bases identical to TRBD1. CDR3 size: 14 residues. Unmatched junction bases numbered 2, after V lost 2 bases and J lost 3 bases. From germline, CDR1 is SEHNR and CDR2 FQNEAQ (reference sequence). CDR3 DNA: TGTGCCAGCAGCTTAAGGGGGCAGACAGATACGCAGTATTTT. Translated, it gives CASSLRGQTDTQYF.

The sample holds one count of this clone. CDR3 DNA sequence: TGTGCCAGCAGTGAGGACGACAGGGGCCCCTACGAGCAGTACTTC. Translating gives CASSEDDRGPYEQYF. The genes are TRBV6-1 and TRBJ2-7, with 8 bases matching TRBD1. This CDR3 spans 15 amino acids. V shed 3 bases and J 2 bases; nucleotides not matched to a gene: 6. The germline V gene encodes CDR1 MNHNS and CDR2 SASEGT.